This entry describes one T cell receptor beta chain. CDR1 is MRHNA, CDR2 SNTAGT, per germline. Trimming took off 5 bases at V and 5 bases at J, with 13 bases between the two ends. This CDR3 comprises 14 residues. These data are taken from a study of blood T cell repertoires in COVID-19. Study overall: Samples taken during acute and convalescent COVID-19 were collected in the United States, Italy and Spain.

Everyone who took part was 18 to 89 years old, and they came from about two dozen US areas. Which cohort a participant joined came from the clinical history participants gave. Some clones are missing from TCRdb's copy, which holds only in-frame ones; the method was immunoSEQ multiplex PCR. The table records approximately 300,000 clones, about nine tenths of them present only once. The rearrangement uses TRBV6-4 and TRBJ2-1; maybe TRBD1 (6 bases). Sequenced input: PBMCs or T cells enriched from blood (not recorded which). The sequence was collected from a man aged 60-69 years who had recovered from COVID-19. The CDR3 bases are TGTGCCAGCAGTATATCAGGGGATCACAATGAGCAGTTCTTC. Residues: CASSISGDHNEQFF.